This T cell receptor (beta chain) comes out of a study of tumor-infiltrating lymphocytes in primary liver carcinoma. TCR beta cDNA was prepared out of 450 to 500 ng total RNA by means of a constant-region primer. Libraries covering TCR beta were generated through three nested multiplex PCR rounds (using a slightly modified ARM-PCR). In the first two PCR rounds, TRBV1-TRBV30 forward primers were paired with a C-beta reverse primer, and each round lasted about 9 cycles. TCRdb re-called the multiplex PCR reads through MiXCR, storing one row per CDR3 protein. The table has 250,000 to 350,000 distinct CDR3 sequences, around 50% seen once. Both blood RNA, taken from unsorted whole blood, and germline DNA were extracted. Trimming left V 7 bases short and J 8 bases short, with 17 bases between. Germline lookup yields CDR1 SQVTM and CDR2 ANQGSEA. The CDR3 has 12 amino acids. A remark on this clonotype: Antigen unknown. A much larger clone lies a single base off, so this may be a read error.

General study findings and limits: Samples, which were bulk and unsorted, did not allow CD4+ and CD8+ repertoires to be compared.

The rearrangement uses TRBV29-1 and TRBJ1-1, with D hard to call. The sample taken for sequencing was peripheral blood. The sequence was obtained from a woman aged 25 to 39 with primary liver carcinoma and hepatitis B virus infection. The CDR3 region is CSGDGESSEAFF. CDR3 sequence (DNA): TGCAGCGGCGACGGGGAATCCTCCGAAGCTTTCTTT.